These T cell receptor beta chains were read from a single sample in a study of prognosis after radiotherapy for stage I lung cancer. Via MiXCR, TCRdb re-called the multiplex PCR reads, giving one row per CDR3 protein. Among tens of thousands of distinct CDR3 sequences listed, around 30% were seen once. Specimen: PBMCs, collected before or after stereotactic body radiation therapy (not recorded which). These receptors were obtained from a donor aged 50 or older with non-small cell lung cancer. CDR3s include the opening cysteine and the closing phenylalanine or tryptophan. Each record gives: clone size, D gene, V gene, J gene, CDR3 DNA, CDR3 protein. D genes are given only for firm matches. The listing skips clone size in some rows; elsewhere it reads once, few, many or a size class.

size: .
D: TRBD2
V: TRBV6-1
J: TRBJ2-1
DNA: TGTGCCAGCAACCCTGCTAGCGGAAGTAGGGTTGAGCAGTTCTTC
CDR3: CASNPASGSRVEQFF

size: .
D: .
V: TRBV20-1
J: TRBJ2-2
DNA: TGCAGTGCTAGAGATATCGGCTCGAACACCGGGGAGCTGTTTTTT
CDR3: CSARDIGSNTGELFF

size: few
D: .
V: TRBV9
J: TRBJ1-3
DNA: TGTGCCAGCAGCGCCGAAGGGGGGGGGAAGGGAAACACCATATATTTT
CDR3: CASSAEGGGKGNTIYF

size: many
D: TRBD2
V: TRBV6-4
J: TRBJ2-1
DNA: TGTGCCAGCAGCCCTAACGGACTAGCGGGAGATGAGCAGTTCTTC
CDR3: CASSPNGLAGDEQFF

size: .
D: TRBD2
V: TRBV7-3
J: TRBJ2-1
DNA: TGTGCCAGCATCTTAAAATGGAAGAGGTTGAGCGGGAGGAATGAGCAGTTCTTC
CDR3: CASILKWKRLSGRNEQFF

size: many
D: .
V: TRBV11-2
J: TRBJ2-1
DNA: TGTGCCAGCAGCTCTTTTCGGATTGAGCAGTTCTTC
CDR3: CASSSFRIEQFF

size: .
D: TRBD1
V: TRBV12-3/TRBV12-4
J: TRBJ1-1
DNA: TGTGTCATCGGCGGTGGAAGGACAGGGGGTGAGGCTTTCTTT
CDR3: CVIGGGRTGGEAFF

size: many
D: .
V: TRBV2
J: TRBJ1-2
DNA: TGTGCCAGTCGGGCCACTGGCTATGGCTACACCTTC
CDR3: CASRATGYGYTF

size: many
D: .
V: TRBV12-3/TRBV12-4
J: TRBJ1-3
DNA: TGTGCCAGCAGCTTTCCCTGGCGGGGGGACACCATATATTTT
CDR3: CASSFPWRGDTIYF

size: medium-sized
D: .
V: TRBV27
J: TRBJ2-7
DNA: TGTGCCAGCAGTTTATGGGGGACATACTCCTACGAGCAGTACTTC
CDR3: CASSLWGTYSYEQYF

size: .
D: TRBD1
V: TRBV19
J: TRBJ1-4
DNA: TGTGCCAGTATTATAGCCGGATTTTCCGGGACAGAGACTAATGAAAAACTGTTTTTT
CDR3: CASIIAGFSGTETNEKLFF

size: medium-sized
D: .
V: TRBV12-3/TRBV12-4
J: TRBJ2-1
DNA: TGTGCCAGCAGTTTATACGGGGGCGCCGTTAGTGAGCAGTTCTTC
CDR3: CASSLYGGAVSEQFF

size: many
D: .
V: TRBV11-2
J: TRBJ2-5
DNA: TGTGCCAGCAGCTTTAATTTGGGTCTGCAGAGGACCCAGTACTTC
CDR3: CASSFNLGLQRTQYF

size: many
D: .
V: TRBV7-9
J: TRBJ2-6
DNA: TGTGCCAGCAGCTTAGCGCTAAGCGGGTTAGCTGGGGCCAACGTCCTGACTTTC
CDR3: CASSLALSGLAGANVLTF

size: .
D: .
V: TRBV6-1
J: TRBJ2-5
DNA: TGTGCCAGAAGTGAAGAAGGGCAGCCCCGTGGGGAGACCCAGTACTTC
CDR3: CARSEEGQPRGETQYF

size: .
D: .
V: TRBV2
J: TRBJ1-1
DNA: TGTGCCAGCGAGGAGACCTTGAACACTGAAGCTTTCTTT
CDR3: CASEETLNTEAFF

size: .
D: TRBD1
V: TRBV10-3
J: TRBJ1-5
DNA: TGTGCCATCAGACCCGGACAGGACGGCAATCAGCCCCAGCATTTT
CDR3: CAIRPGQDGNQPQHF

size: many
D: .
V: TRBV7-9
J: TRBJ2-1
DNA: TGTGCCAGCAGCGAAGCAGGGTACAATGAGCAGTTCTTC
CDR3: CASSEAGYNEQFF

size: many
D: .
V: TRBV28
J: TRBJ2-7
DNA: TGTGCCAGCAGAGTAGGCGAGACCTACGAGCAGTACTTC
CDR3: CASRVGETYEQYF

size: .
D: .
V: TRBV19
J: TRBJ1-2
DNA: TGTGCCAGTAGTATAGAGGCGGGGCGGGCTGGCTACACCTTC
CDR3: CASSIEAGRAGYTF

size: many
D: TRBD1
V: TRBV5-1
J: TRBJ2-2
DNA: TGCGCCAGCAGCCGACAACAGGGGCACACCGGGGAGCTGTTTTTT
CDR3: CASSRQQGHTGELFF

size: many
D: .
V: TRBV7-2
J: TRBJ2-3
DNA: TGTGCCAGCAGCTTAGGGGGGCCGGGAGATACGCAGTATTTT
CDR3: CASSLGGPGDTQYF

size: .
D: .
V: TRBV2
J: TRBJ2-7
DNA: TGTGCCAGCAGGGAGTTCTACGAGCAGTACTTC
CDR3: CASREFYEQYF

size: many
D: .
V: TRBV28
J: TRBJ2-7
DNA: TGTGCCAGCAGTTTCCCCGGCCCGTACGAGCAGTACTTC
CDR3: CASSFPGPYEQYF

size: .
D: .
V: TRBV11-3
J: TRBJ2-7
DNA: TGTGCCAGCAGCTTAGATGCAGTGAGACCCTACGAGCAGTACTTC
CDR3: CASSLDAVRPYEQYF

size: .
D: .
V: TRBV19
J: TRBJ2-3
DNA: TGCGCCAGTAGTATTGGGCGCGAAGATACGCAGTATTTT
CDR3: CASSIGREDTQYF

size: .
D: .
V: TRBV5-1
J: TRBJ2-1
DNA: TGCGCCAGCAGCTTGGGACAGTACAATGAGCAGTTCTTC
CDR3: CASSLGQYNEQFF

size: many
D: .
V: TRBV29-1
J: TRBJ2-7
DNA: TGCAGCGGGGTCGGCCAGACCTACGAGCAGTACTTC
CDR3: CSGVGQTYEQYF

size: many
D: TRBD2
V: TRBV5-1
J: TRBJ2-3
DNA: TGCGCCAGCAGTCGGGGACGAGCGGGGCTTATCACAGATACGCAGTATTTT
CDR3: CASSRGRAGLITDTQYF

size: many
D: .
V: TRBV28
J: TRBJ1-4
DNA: TGTGCCAGCAGTCCCTATGAAAAACTGTTTTTT
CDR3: CASSPYEKLFF

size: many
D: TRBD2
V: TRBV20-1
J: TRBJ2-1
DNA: TGCAGTGCTAGAGGACTAGCGGGCCCCAATGAGCAGTTCTTC
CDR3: CSARGLAGPNEQFF

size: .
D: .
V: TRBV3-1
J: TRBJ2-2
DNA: TGTGCCAGCAGCTACCTGTCCGTGACCGGGGAGCTGTTTTTT
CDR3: CASSYLSVTGELFF

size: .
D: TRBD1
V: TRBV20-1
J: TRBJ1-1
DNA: TGCAGTGCTATGACAGGGGGAACTGAAGCTTTCTTT
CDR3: CSAMTGGTEAFF

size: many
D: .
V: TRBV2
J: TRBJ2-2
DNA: TGTGCCAGCAGTGAAGTTACCGAAGGGGAGCTGTTTTTT
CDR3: CASSEVTEGELFF

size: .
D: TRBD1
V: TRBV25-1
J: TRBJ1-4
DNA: TGTGCCAGCAGTTATCCCAGGGGGACAGGGAACTACGAAAAACTGGTTTTT
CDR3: CASSYPRGTGNYEKLVF

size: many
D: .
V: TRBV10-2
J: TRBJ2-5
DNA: TGCGCCAGCAGTGACGCTAGCTGGGGAGAGACCCAGTACTTC
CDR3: CASSDASWGETQYF

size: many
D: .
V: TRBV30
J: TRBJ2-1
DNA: TGTGCCTGGAGTGTACATAAGCGAGGCTCCTACAATGAGCAGTTCTTC
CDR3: CAWSVHKRGSYNEQFF

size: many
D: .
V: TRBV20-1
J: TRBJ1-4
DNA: TGCAGTGCTAGAGCTGAAAAACTGTTTTTT
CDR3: CSARAEKLFF

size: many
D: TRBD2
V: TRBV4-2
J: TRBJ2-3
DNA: TGTGCCAGCAGCCAAGATTCCGGGAGGGCATTTAGGGCAGATACGCAGTATTTT
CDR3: CASSQDSGRAFRADTQYF

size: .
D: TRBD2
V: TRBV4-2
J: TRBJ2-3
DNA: TGTGCCAGTAGCCAATATTTTGGGGGGGGCACAGATACGCAGTATTTT
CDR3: CASSQYFGGGTDTQYF

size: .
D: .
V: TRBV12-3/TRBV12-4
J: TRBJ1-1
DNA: TGTGCCAGCACCCACGGGTGGACCCAGAACATTGAAGCTTTCTTT
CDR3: CASTHGWTQNIEAFF

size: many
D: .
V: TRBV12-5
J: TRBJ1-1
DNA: TGTGCTAGTGGCCAGAGGACACCTGTGGGGGCTTTCTTT
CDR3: CASGQRTPVGAFF

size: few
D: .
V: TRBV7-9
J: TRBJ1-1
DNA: TGTGCCAGCAGCCATCCCGGTGTGAACACTGAAGCTTTCTTT
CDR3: CASSHPGVNTEAFF

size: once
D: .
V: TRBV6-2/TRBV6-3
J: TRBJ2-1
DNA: TGTGCCAGCAGCCCACCGGTACAGGGAGTCAATGAGCAGTTCTTC
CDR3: CASSPPVQGVNEQFF

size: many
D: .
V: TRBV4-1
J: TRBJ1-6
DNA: TGCGCCAGCAGTTTCGGGCCGTCAGTTCGGCGACCCCTCCACTTT
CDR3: CASSFGPSVRRPLHF

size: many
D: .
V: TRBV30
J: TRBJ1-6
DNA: TGTGCCTGGAGTTCCCTGGGATCACCCCTCCACTTT
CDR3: CAWSSLGSPLHF

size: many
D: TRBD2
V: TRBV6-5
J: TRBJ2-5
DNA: TGTGCCAGCAGTTACGATCGACGACTAGCGGGAGGTCAAGAGACCCAGTACTTC
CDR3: CASSYDRRLAGGQETQYF